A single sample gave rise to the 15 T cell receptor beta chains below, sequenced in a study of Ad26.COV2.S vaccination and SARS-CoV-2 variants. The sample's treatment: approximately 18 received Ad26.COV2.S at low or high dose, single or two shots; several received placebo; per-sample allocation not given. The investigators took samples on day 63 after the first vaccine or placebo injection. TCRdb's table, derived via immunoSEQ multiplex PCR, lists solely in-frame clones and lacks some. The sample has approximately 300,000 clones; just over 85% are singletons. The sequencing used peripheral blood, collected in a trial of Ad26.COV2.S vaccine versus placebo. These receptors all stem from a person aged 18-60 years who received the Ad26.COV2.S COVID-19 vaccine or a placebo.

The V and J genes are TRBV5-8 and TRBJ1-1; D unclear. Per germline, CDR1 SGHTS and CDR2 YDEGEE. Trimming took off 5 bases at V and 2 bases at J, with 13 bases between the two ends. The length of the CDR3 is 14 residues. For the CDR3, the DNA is TGTGCCAGCAGTGACCGTGGGGTCAACACTGAAGCTTTCTTT. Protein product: CASSDRGVNTEAFF.

The CDR3 spells CASSLEITGYEQFF. For the CDR3, the DNA is TGTGCCAGCAGCTTAGAAATAACAGGCTATGAGCAGTTCTTC. The chain joins TRBV7-6 to TRBJ2-1; a weak D match, TRBD1 (5 bases). The V end was cut by 1 base, the J end by 8 bases, with 12 bases between. This CDR3 is built from 14 residues. The V gene's germline CDR1 is SGHVS and CDR2 FNYEAQ.

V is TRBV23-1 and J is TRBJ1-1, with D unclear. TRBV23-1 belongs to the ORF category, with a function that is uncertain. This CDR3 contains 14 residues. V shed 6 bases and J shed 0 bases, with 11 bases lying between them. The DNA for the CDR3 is TGCGCCAGCAGGAAGCCGAGGATGAACACTGAAGCTTTCTTT. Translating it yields CASRKPRMNTEAFF.

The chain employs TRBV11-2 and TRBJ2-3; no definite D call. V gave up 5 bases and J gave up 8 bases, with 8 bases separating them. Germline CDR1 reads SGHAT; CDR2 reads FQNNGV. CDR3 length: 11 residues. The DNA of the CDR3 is TGTGCCAGCAGCCCCCAAGGTACGCAGTATTTT. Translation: CASSPQGTQYF. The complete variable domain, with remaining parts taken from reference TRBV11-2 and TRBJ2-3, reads EAGVAQSPRYKIIEKRQSVAFWCNPISGHATLYWYQQILGQGPKLLIQFQNNGVVDDSQLPKDRFSAERLKGVDSTLKIQPAKLEDSAVYLCASSPQGTQYFGPGTRLTVL.

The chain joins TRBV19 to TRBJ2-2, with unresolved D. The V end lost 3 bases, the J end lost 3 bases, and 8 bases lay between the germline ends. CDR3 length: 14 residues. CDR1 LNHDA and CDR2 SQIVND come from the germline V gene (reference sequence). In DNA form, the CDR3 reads TGTGCCAGTAGTATTCTTCTGCACACCGGGGAGCTGTTTTTT. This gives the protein CASSILLHTGELFF.

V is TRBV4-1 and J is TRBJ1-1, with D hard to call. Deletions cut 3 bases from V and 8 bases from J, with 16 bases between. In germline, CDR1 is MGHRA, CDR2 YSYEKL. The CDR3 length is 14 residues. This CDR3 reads CASSHLGRGWEAFF. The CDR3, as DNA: TGCGCCAGCAGCCACCTAGGCCGTGGATGGGAAGCTTTCTTT.

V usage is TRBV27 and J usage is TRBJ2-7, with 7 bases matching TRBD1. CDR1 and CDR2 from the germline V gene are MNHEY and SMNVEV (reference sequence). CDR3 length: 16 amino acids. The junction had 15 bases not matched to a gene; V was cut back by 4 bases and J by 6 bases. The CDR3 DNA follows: TGTGCCAGCAGTTCCCCGACAGGGAAGTCGTTTGGCGAGCAGTACTTC. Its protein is CASSSPTGKSFGEQYF.

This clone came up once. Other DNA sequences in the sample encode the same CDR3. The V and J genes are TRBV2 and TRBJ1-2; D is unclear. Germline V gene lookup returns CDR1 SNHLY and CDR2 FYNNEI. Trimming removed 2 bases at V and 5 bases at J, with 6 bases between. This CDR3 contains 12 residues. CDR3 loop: CASSESVYGYTF. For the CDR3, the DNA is TGTGCCAGCAGTGAATCAGTGTATGGCTACACCTTC.

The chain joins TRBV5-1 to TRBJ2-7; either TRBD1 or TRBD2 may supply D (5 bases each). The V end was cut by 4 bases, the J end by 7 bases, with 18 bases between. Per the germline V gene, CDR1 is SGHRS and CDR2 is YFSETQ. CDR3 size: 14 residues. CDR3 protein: CASSPGTAALEQYF. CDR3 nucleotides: TGCGCCAGCAGCCCCGGGACGGCGGCGCTGGAGCAGTACTTC. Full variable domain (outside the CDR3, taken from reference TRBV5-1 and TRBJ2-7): KAGVTQTPRYLIKTRGQQVTLSCSPISGHRSVSWYQQTPGQGLQFLFEYFSETQRNKGNFPGRFSGRQFSNSRSEMNVSTLELGDSALYLCASSPGTAALEQYFGPGTRLTVT.

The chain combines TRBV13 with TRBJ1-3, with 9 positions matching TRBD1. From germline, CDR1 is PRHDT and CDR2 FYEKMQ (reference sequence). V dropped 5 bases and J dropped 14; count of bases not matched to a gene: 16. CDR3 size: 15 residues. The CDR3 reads CASSNRQGVEGGVYF. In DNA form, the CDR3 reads TGTGCCAGCAGCAACCGACAGGGGGTTGAAGGAGGAGTATATTTT.

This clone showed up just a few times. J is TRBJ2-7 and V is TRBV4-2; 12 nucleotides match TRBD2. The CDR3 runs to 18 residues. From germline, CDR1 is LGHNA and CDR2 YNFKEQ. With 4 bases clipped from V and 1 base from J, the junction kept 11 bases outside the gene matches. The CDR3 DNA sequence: TGTGCCAGCAGCCCCGAAACCGGACTAGCGGGGTTATCCTACGAGCAGTACTTC. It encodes CASSPETGLAGLSYEQYF.

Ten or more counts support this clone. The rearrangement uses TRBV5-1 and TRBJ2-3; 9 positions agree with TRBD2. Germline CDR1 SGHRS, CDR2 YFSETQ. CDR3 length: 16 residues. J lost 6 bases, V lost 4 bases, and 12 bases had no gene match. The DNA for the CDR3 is TGCGCCAGCAGCACCCGGGTAGCGGGGGAGTCTGATACGCAGTATTTT. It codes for CASSTRVAGESDTQYF.

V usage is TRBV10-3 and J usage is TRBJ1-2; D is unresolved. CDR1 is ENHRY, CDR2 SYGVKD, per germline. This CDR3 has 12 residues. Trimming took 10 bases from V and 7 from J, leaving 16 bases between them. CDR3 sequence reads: CATTETQVGYTF. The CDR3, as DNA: TGTGCCACAACAGAGACCCAAGTTGGCTACACCTTC.

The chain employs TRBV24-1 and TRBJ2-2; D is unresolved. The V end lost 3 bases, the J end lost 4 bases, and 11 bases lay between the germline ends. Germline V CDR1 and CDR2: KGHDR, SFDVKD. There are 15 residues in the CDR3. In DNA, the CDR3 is TGTGCCACCAGTGATCCCTTCCGAGGCACCGGGGAGCTGTTTTTT. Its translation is CATSDPFRGTGELFF.

The CDR3 region has the DNA TGTGCCAGCAGCGTAGTGTCGAGGGGGCAGGATGAGCAGTTCTTC. This translates into CASSVVSRGQDEQFF. The gene calls are TRBV9 and TRBJ2-1; 7 positions match TRBD1. V shed 0 bases and J 8 bases; nucleotides not matched to a gene: 8. Germline V gene sequence: CDR1 SGDLS, CDR2 YYNGEE. This CDR3 contains 15 residues.